These 22 T cell receptor beta chains share one sample of origin, sequenced in a study of T-cell memory formation after mild COVID-19 (dated by TCRdb to the early 2020s). Library method: 5' RACE. Sequenced using an Illumina NovaSeq 6000. TCRdb trimmed public reads at Q25 via fastp, called clones via MiXCR and kept in-frame beta chains. Rows matching on CDR3 protein sequence are summarized as one entry with the most common DNA and genes. This sample has about 430,000 distinct CDR3 sequences in its table, and 20% to 25% of those were observed once. Around 8.8% of the sample rests with the top ten. What was sequenced was PBMCs or a T cell subset sorted from them (not recorded which). The origin of the receptors is an adult woman who had mild COVID-19 (a few samples of this study predate the infection). The sample titles of this study are shuffled in the database, so cell type and time point are left out; the donor was told from shared clones.

The chain is built from TRBV24-1 and TRBJ2-3; 7 bases agree with TRBD1. The CDR3 consists of 14 residues. Germline V gene sequence: CDR1 KGHDR, CDR2 SFDVKD. J was trimmed by 4 bases and V by 4 bases; bases with no gene match: 4. The CDR3 here is CATSDLTGPDTQYF. As DNA, the CDR3 is TGTGCCACCAGTGACCTGACAGGGCCAGATACGCAGTATTTT.

The sample holds a few counts of this clonotype. The V call is TRBV7-9, the J call TRBJ2-7; no clear D. The CDR3 length is 12 residues. Germline V gives CDR1 SEHNR, CDR2 FQNEAQ (reference sequence). Trimming stripped 0 bases from V and 3 bases from J, with 3 bases between. The CDR3 loop reads CASSLAVYEQYF. The CDR3 nucleotides are TGTGCCAGCAGCTTAGCGGTCTACGAGCAGTACTTC.

J is TRBJ2-7 and V is TRBV14; 7 nucleotides align to TRBD1. The CDR3 totals 17 residues. The J segment lost 5 bases and the V segment lost 4 bases, leaving 17 bases of the junction unmatched. The germline gives CDR1 SGHDN, CDR2 FVKESK. The CDR3 DNA sequence: TGTGCCAGCAGCCCACCGTCGGCAGAATCGACAGGGCACGAGCAGTACTTC. It codes for CASSPPSAESTGHEQYF.

V and J are TRBV9 and TRBJ1-1; 8 bases agree with TRBD1. The V and J ends lost 0 bases and 4 bases, in that order; junction bases with no gene match: 5. The CDR3 extends over 15 amino acids. Germline CDR1 is SGDLS and CDR2 is YYNGEE. The CDR3 region is CASSVGAGGTTEAFF. CDR3 coding DNA: TGTGCCAGCAGCGTAGGGGCAGGGGGCACCACTGAAGCTTTCTTT.

The chain carries TRBV24-1 and TRBJ2-2; a weak D match, TRBD1 (6 bases). The CDR3 covers 17 residues. Germline V CDR1 and CDR2: KGHDR, SFDVKD. The V and J ends lost 5 bases and 0 bases respectively, with 15 bases between them. The CDR3 reads CATSATDRTTNTGELFF. CDR3 DNA: TGTGCCACCAGTGCAACCGACAGGACCACGAACACCGGGGAGCTGTTTTTT.

The chain couples TRBV7-3 to TRBJ1-6; D is ambiguous. The CDR3 runs to 13 residues. The germline V and J ends were trimmed by 5 bases and 8 bases, with 10 bases remaining between them. Germline V gene data show CDR1 as SGHTA and CDR2 as FQGTGA. CDR3 bases: TGTGCCAGCAGCCTGGCGGGAGATTCACCCCTCCACTTT. Residues: CASSLAGDSPLHF.

This clonotype was seen only a few times. This chain connects TRBV6-5 to TRBJ2-1; 13 bases align to TRBD2. Trimming at V came to 0 bases and at J to 8 bases, leaving 4 bases not matched to a gene. Germline CDR1 and CDR2: MNHEY and SVGAGI. The CDR3 length is 16 residues. The CDR3 spells CASSYSGTSGNDEQFF. As DNA, the CDR3 is TGTGCCAGCAGTTACTCTGGGACTAGCGGGAACGATGAGCAGTTCTTC.

This clonotype was observed a few times. The genes are TRBV29-1 and TRBJ2-3; TRBD2 agrees at 9 bases. The CDR3 runs 14 residues. Germline V gene sequence: CDR1 SQVTM, CDR2 ANQGSEA. The V and J ends lost 3 bases and 4 bases, in that order; junction bases with no gene match: 5. Here the CDR3 DNA reads TGCAGCGTTGATCCTAGCGGGGTTTCAGATACGCAGTATTTT. It translates to CSVDPSGVSDTQYF.

The chain carries TRBV27 and TRBJ2-5, with 8 bases that match TRBD1. V lost 6 bases to trimming and J lost 5 bases; unmatched junction nucleotides: 5. CDR1 is MNHEY and CDR2 is SMNVEV in the germline V gene (reference sequence). The CDR3 length is 13 residues. DNA for the CDR3: TGTGCCAGCAGCCAGGGGGCTTATGAGACCCAGTACTTC. It yields the protein CASSQGAYETQYF.

This chain joins TRBV3-1 and TRBJ2-5; TRBD2 aligns across 10 bases. Germline V gene sequence: CDR1 LGHDT, CDR2 YNNKEL (reference sequence). V dropped 0 bases and J dropped 7; count of bases not matched to a gene: 8. The CDR3 totals 16 residues. CDR3 sequence: CASSQDLGLAVGTQYF. The CDR3, as DNA: TGTGCCAGCAGCCAAGATTTAGGACTAGCGGTTGGGACCCAGTACTTC.

The chain couples TRBV5-1 to TRBJ1-2, with 7 positions matching TRBD1. The CDR3 length is 15 residues. Germline lookup yields CDR1 SGHRS and CDR2 YFSETQ. V lost 4 bases and J lost 2; bases outside the gene matches: 8. CDR3 coding DNA: TGCGCCAGCAGCCCAATCGGAGGGGGCAACTATGGCTACACCTTC. Its translation is CASSPIGGGNYGYTF.

This clonotype was detected a few times. CDR3 region: CASSHYGTSRNTDTQYF. As DNA, the CDR3 is TGTGCCAGCAGTCACTACGGGACTAGCCGAAACACAGATACGCAGTATTTT. The chain uses TRBV12-3 or TRBV12-4 and TRBJ2-3; 9 bases agree with TRBD2. V lost 5 bases, J lost 2 bases, and 11 bases stayed unmatched. This CDR3 is built from 17 residues.

The genes are TRBV4-1 and TRBJ1-2, with D perhaps TRBD1 (5 bases). Germline loops: CDR1 MGHRA, CDR2 YSYEKL. V was shortened by 2 bases and J by 5 bases, with 27 bases between the two germline ends. This CDR3 contains 19 residues. The CDR3: CASSQIPGQDIGFQYGYTF. CDR3 sequence (DNA): TGCGCCAGCAGCCAAATCCCAGGGCAGGATATAGGTTTCCAATATGGCTACACCTTC.

The gene calls are TRBV29-1 and TRBJ1-1; TRBD1 is a possible D gene (5 bases). Per the germline V gene, CDR1 is SQVTM and CDR2 is ANQGSEA. The CDR3 runs 13 residues. Trimming cost V 4 bases and J 1 base, with 10 bases left between them. CDR3 protein: CSVARGTNTEAFF. The CDR3 DNA reads TGCAGCGTTGCCCGGGGGACGAACACTGAAGCTTTCTTT. The full variable domain, in which reference TRBV29-1 and TRBJ1-1 provide the parts outside the CDR3, is SAVISQKPSRDICQRGTSLTIQCQVDSQVTMMFWYRQQPGQSLTLIATANQGSEATYESGFVIDKFPISRPNLTFSTLTVSNMSPEDSSIYLCSVARGTNTEAFFGQGTRLTVV.

The rearrangement joins TRBV6-5 to TRBJ2-7, with 7 bases lining up with TRBD1. The CDR3 has 14 amino acids. Per germline, CDR1 MNHEY and CDR2 SVGAGI. V lost 0 bases to trimming and J lost 5 bases; unmatched junction nucleotides: 4. The CDR3 DNA reads TGTGCCAGCAGTTACTCGACAGGGCCCAACGAGCAGTACTTC. Its translation: CASSYSTGPNEQYF.

The sample holds a few counts of this clonotype. The chain recombines TRBV5-1 with TRBJ2-3, with TRBD2 matching 14 bases. This CDR3 is 17 amino acids long. Germline CDR1 reads SGHRS; CDR2 reads YFSETQ. The V segment lost 2 bases and the J segment 5 bases; nucleotides outside the gene matches: 7. The CDR3 DNA is TGCGCCAGCAGCTTACACCCTGGGACTAGCGGGAGAGATACGCAGTATTTT. It encodes CASSLHPGTSGRDTQYF.

This clonotype occurred a few times. The gene calls are TRBV20-1 and TRBJ2-2, with no clear D. Trimming took 6 bases from V and 0 from J, leaving 14 bases between them. The germline V gene encodes CDR1 DFQATT and CDR2 SNEGSKA (reference sequence). This CDR3 has 15 amino acids. For the CDR3, the DNA is TGCAGTGCACCCAGGACGGAACCGAACACCGGGGAGCTGTTTTTT. Translating it yields CSAPRTEPNTGELFF.

V is TRBV25-1 and J is TRBJ2-3; possibly TRBD1 or TRBD2 for D (5 bases each). CDR1 and CDR2 from the germline V gene are MGHDK and SYGVNS. The CDR3 totals 15 residues. The ends were cut back, 0 bases at V and 2 bases at J, with 9 bases in the middle. DNA of the CDR3: TGTGCCAGCAGTGAATATAGGGACCCCACAGATACGCAGTATTTT. Protein: CASSEYRDPTDTQYF. Full variable domain (missing parts from reference TRBV25-1 and TRBJ2-3): EADIYQTPRYLVIGTGKKITLECSQTMGHDKMYWYQQDPGMELHLIHYSYGVNSTEKGDLSSESTVSRIRTEHFPLTLESARPSHTSQYLCASSEYRDPTDTQYFGPGTRLTVL.

This clonotype was picked up many times. This chain joins TRBV5-1 and TRBJ1-2, with TRBD1 matching 8 bases. V lost 0 bases to trimming and J lost 0 bases; unmatched junction nucleotides: 4. The CDR3 is 16 amino acids. CDR1 is SGHRS, CDR2 YFSETQ, per germline. The CDR3 loop is CASSLAGTGPNYGYTF. CDR3 DNA: TGCGCCAGCAGCTTGGCCGGGACAGGCCCTAACTATGGCTACACCTTC.

This clonotype was seen just once. DNA for the CDR3: TGTGCCAGCAGCCGACTAGCTATGGGAGTGCCCGGGGAGCTGTTTTTT. Protein: CASSRLAMGVPGELFF. V is TRBV7-2 and J is TRBJ2-2; 7 nucleotides agree with TRBD2. The J segment lost 6 bases and the V segment lost 5 bases, leaving 12 bases of the junction unmatched. CDR3 size: 16 residues. Germline V gene lookup returns CDR1 SGHTA and CDR2 FQGNSA.

The gene calls are TRBV23-1 and TRBJ2-1, with 11 bases lining up with TRBD2. TRBV23-1 is annotated as an ORF whose role is uncertain. J was trimmed by 4 bases and V by 11 bases; bases with no gene match: 4. CDR3 size: 13 residues. The CDR3 region is CAGSSGGYNEQFF. The CDR3, as DNA: TGCGCCGGCTCTAGCGGGGGGTACAATGAGCAGTTCTTC.

This sequence joins TRBV7-3 and TRBJ1-1; D might be TRBD1 (5 bases). Trimming removed 5 bases from V and 3 bases from J, with 13 bases in between. This CDR3 is built from 14 residues. CDR1 is SGHTA, CDR2 FQGTGA, per germline. The CDR3 DNA follows: TGTGCCAGCAGCCCGAGCAGGGCGGACACTGAAGCTTTCTTT. Residues: CASSPSRADTEAFF.